A selection of T cell receptor beta chains follows, all from one sample in a study of PD-1 blockade in mismatch repair-deficient tumors. Measured with immunoSEQ multiplex PCR; TCRdb has only the in-frame clones, and not every one. In the table there are 45,000 to 60,000 clones, roughly 75% of which are singletons. The specimen comprised peripheral blood, sampled 4 weeks after starting pembrolizumab. The receptors were sampled from an adult with mismatch repair-deficient cancer. The CDR3 runs from the conserved cysteine through the conserved F or W. The D gene is left open where the match is weak. Size is stated for part of the rows, as once, few or many counts, or as a class when the clone is expanded.

TRBJ2-1 TRBV19 TRBD2 NA TGTGCCAGTAGTATTGGACTAGCGGCCTACAATGAGCAGTTCTTC CASSIGLAAYNEQFF
TRBJ2-1 TRBV5-1 TRBD2 once TGCGCCAGCGCAACTAGCGGGAGTGTCAATGAGCAGTTCTTC CASATSGSVNEQFF
TRBJ1-2 TRBV11-2 NA NA TGTGCCAGCAGCTTAGATCAGGGTCGAAGTGGTGGCTACACCTTC CASSLDQGRSGGYTF
TRBJ2-7 TRBV27 NA NA TGTGCCAGCAGTTTATCCGGGGGCGCTGGCGGCGAGCAGTACTTC CASSLSGGAGGEQYF
TRBJ2-3 TRBV2 NA NA TGTGCCAGCAGTGGAAGCGCAGATACGCAGTATTTT CASSGSADTQYF
TRBJ2-1 TRBV5-4 TRBD2 NA TGTGCCAGCAGCCCTGCTACTAGCGCGTGGGGTGAGCAGTTCTTC CASSPATSAWGEQFF
TRBJ2-5 TRBV30 NA NA TGTGCCTGGAGTGTACCAAAAGAGACCCAGTACTTC CAWSVPKETQYF
TRBJ1-1 TRBV21-1 NA NA TGTGCCAGCAGCAAGCTTGCAGGGGAGATGAACACTGAAGCTTTCTTT CASSKLAGEMNTEAFF
TRBJ2-5 TRBV7-2 NA NA TGTGCCAGCAGCTTAGAGGGCGGCCAAGAGACCCAGTACTTC CASSLEGGQETQYF
TRBJ1-2 TRBV25-1 NA few TGTGCCAGCAGGGACTATGGCTACACCTTC CASRDYGYTF
TRBJ2-5 TRBV5-4 NA NA TGTGCCAGCAGCTTTGGAGCAGGTCAAGAGACCCAGTACTTC CASSFGAGQETQYF
TRBJ2-7 TRBV27 NA few TGTGCCAGCAGCGGGACTTCGGGCTCCTACGAGCAGTACTTC CASSGTSGSYEQYF
TRBJ1-2 TRBV7-9 TRBD1 NA TGTGCCAGCAGCTTAGCCGGGACAGGGTCCTATGGCTACACCTTC CASSLAGTGSYGYTF
TRBJ2-5 TRBV11-3 NA few TGTGCCAGCAGCTTATCAGAAGAGACCCAGTACTTC CASSLSEETQYF
TRBJ2-5 TRBV5-1 TRBD2 NA TGCGCCAGCAGCTTCGCGGGACTAGCGGGAGGGTCAGAGACCCAGTACTTC CASSFAGLAGGSETQYF